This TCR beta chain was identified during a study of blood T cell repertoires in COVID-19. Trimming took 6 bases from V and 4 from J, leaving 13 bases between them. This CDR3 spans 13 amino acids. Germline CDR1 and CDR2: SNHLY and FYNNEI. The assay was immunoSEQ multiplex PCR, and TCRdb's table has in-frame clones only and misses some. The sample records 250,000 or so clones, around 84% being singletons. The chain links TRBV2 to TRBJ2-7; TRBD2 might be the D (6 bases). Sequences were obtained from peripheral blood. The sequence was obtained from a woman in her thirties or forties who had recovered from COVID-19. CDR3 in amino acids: CASRVDSGYEQYF. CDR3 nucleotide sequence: TGTGCCAGCAGGGTAGACAGCGGGTACGAGCAGTACTTC. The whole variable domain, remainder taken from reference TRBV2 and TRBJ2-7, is EPEVTQTPSHQVTQMGQEVILRCVPISNHLYFYWYRQILGQKVEFLVSFYNNEISEKSEIFDDQFSVERPDGSNFTLKIRSTKLEDSAMYFCASRVDSGYEQYFGPGTRLTVT.